This T cell receptor beta chain was captured by sequencing in a study of cytomegalovirus exposure and HLA in healthy donors. On this clone itself: Its antigen is not known.

A roughly 130-subject validation cohort, separate from the approximately 720-subject first cohort, supplied the donors. Sequencing used immunoSEQ multiplex PCR; TCRdb keeps in-frame clones, though not all of them. Of about 110,000 clones in the sample, about nine tenths were seen once. CDR1 is GTSNPN and CDR2 is SVGIG in the germline V gene (reference sequence). V was cut by 3 bases and J by 2 bases, with 15 bases left in between. CDR3 length: 15 amino acids. Study-wide findings and caveats: The study labeled 164 TCR beta chains cytomegalovirus-associated.

Sequencing used PBMCs. The chain employs TRBV30 and TRBJ2-3; D remains unclear. This clonotype was obtained from a woman younger than 35 in good health and CMV-seronegative. The CDR3 coding sequence is TGTGCCTGGAGGGGCTCCTTAGGCTCCACAGATACGCAGTATTTT. This codes for CAWRGSLGSTDTQYF.